This T cell receptor beta chain comes out of a study of T-cell reconstitution after alpha-beta-depleted transplantation in children. The study's findings and limits: T-cell counts and diversity at one year post-transplant came mainly from newly produced T cells.

Concerning this clonotype: Its antigen is still unknown.

Unique molecular identifiers were used in preparing the TCRbeta library. A single record per CDR3 protein comes from TCRdb applying MiXCR to the PCR reads. The table shows about 590,000 distinct CDR3 sequences, with 10% to 15% occurring only once. This receptor was taken from a male patient younger than 18 who had a stem cell transplant for acute myeloid leukemia, so the T cells may come from the graft donor. The sample here was PBMCs, mostly from graft donor cells, taken 360 days after TCRalphabeta/CD19-depleted stem cell transplant.

The DNA of the CDR3 is TGCAGTGCTAGGCCGCGGCCAGATACGCAGTATTTT. It specifies CSARPRPDTQYF. V is TRBV20-1 and J is TRBJ2-3; D unclear. V gave up 3 bases and J gave up 4 bases, with 8 bases separating them. CDR1 is DFQATT and CDR2 is SNEGSKA in the germline V gene (reference sequence). The length of the CDR3 is 12 residues.